This entry features one T cell receptor beta chain sequence. The CDR3 carries no conserved terminal phenylalanine or tryptophan, so it likely arises from a read error. No DNA is shown, since the ends of the CDR3 on it are uncertain; the CDR3 is the one TCRdb lists. The sample is drawn from a study of T cells in Graves' hyperthyroidism and ophthalmopathy. Patients were excluded because of uncontrolled infection, other autoimmune disease, pregnancy or lactation. Germline assignment: CDR1 LNHDA and CDR2 SQIVND (reference sequence). The CDR3 length equals 8 residues, ends included. From RNA transcripts, TCR beta CDR3 regions were amplified. Using the HTBI primer set, a first-round RT-PCR was run on the TCR CDR3. One entry per CDR3 protein, called by TCRdb with MiXCR from the multiplex PCR reads. This table has roughly 710,000 distinct CDR3 sequences, 30% to 40% appearing once.

The sample was blood. The chain couples TRBV19 to TRBJ1-6. This clonotype originated in a woman between 35 and 50 years old with Graves' hyperthyroidism. CDR3 sequence: CASRNDVA.